Listed below are T cell receptor beta chains from one sample, sequenced in a study of control samples from healthy donors and cancer patients. The repertoire was sequenced with immunoSEQ multiplex PCR; TCRdb's copy has only in-frame clones and lacks some. The table lists 130,000 to 150,000 clones, around 94% of them singletons. Material: PBMCs. These receptors were taken from a man aged 55 to 70 with colorectal cancer. Each CDR3 is given with its conserved first and last residue. The D gene is left open where the match is weak. A clone size is listed for some rows: how often the clone was seen (once, few, many), or a class if it is expanded.

v_call	j_call	clone_size	d_call	cdr3_aa	cdr3_nt
TRBV9	TRBJ2-1	.	.	CASSVVSREQFF	TGTGCCAGCAGCGTAGTATCTAGGGAGCAGTTCTTC
TRBV4-2	TRBJ1-4	.	.	CASGREGGEEKLFF	TGTGCCAGCGGTAGGGAGGGCGGTGAAGAAAAACTGTTTTTT
TRBV6-6	TRBJ1-2	.	.	CASSQQLRGTSNGYTF	TGTGCCAGCAGTCAACAATTACGTGGGACATCCAACGGCTACACCTTC
TRBV4-1	TRBJ2-3	.	.	CASSQDSTKGSQYF	TGCGCCAGCAGCCAAGATAGTACCAAGGGATCGCAGTATTTT
TRBV3-1/TRBV3-2	TRBJ2-5	.	.	CASSPGTPGTWDF	TGTGCCAGCAGCCCCGGGACCCCCGGGACGTGGGACTTC
TRBV25-1	TRBJ1-2	.	TRBD1	CASRGQGRVDGYTF	TGTGCCAGCAGAGGACAGGGTCGGGTCGATGGCTACACCTTC
TRBV2	TRBJ1-1	.	.	CASSLRRGTGNTEAFF	TGTGCCAGCAGTCTGCGAAGGGGCACGGGGAACACTGAAGCTTTCTTT
TRBV14	TRBJ1-2	.	.	CASSPLREGRGYTF	TGTGCCAGCAGCCCTCTCCGGGAAGGCCGTGGCTACACCTTC
TRBV10-3	TRBJ2-5	.	TRBD2	CAISSGTSGVETQYF	TGTGCCATCAGCTCCGGGACTAGCGGGGTTGAGACCCAGTACTTC
TRBV7-2	TRBJ2-7	.	.	CASSYEGGREQYF	TGTGCCAGCAGCTACGAAGGGGGTCGCGAGCAGTACTTC
TRBV6-5	TRBJ1-6	.	.	CASSLGTLRNSPLHF	TGTGCCAGCAGTTTGGGGACGCTTCGGAATTCACCCCTCCACTTT
TRBV10-3	TRBJ2-1	once	.	CAISESNLQGVNEQFF	TGTGCCATCAGTGAGTCGAACCTACAGGGTGTTAATGAGCAGTTCTTC
TRBV6-6	TRBJ1-5	.	.	CASSYSRGLHQPQHF	TGTGCCAGCAGTTACTCAAGGGGTCTGCATCAGCCCCAGCATTTT
TRBV18	TRBJ1-1	.	.	CASSRPNTEAFF	TGTGCCAGCTCTAGGCCGAACACTGAAGCTTTCTTT
TRBV3-1/TRBV3-2	TRBJ2-5	.	.	CASSQDGAIQETQYF	TGTGCCAGCAGCCAAGATGGAGCGATCCAAGAGACCCAGTACTTC
TRBV5-5	TRBJ1-5	.	.	CASSLGPLSNQPQHF	TGTGCCAGCAGCTTAGGACCTCTTAGCAATCAGCCCCAGCATTTT
TRBV3-1/TRBV3-2	TRBJ1-6	.	TRBD1	CASSFGQGNSPLHF	TGTGCCAGCAGCTTCGGACAGGGGAATTCACCCCTCCACTTT
TRBV10-3	TRBJ1-5	.	.	CAISGAGSDQPQHF	TGTGCCATCAGTGGGGCTGGGTCCGATCAGCCCCAGCATTTT
TRBV7-9	TRBJ1-1	.	.	CASSLRDTEAFF	TGTGCCAGCAGCTTACGAGATACTGAAGCTTTCTTT
TRBV7-9	TRBJ1-4	.	TRBD1	CASSLGGTGKNEKLFF	TGTGCCAGCAGCTTAGGAGGGACAGGAAAGAATGAAAAACTGTTTTTT
TRBV7-2	TRBJ1-1	.	.	CASSLGRMTGAFF	TGTGCCAGCAGCTTAGGAAGGATGACAGGAGCTTTCTTT
TRBV15	TRBJ1-4	.	.	CATSGPRRQLFF	TGTGCCACCAGCGGACCTCGGAGGCAACTGTTTTTT
TRBV4-1	TRBJ1-4	once	TRBD1	CASSQGDRAPEKLFF	TGCGCCAGCAGCCAGGGGGACAGGGCACCTGAAAAACTGTTTTTT
TRBV29-1	TRBJ2-7	.	.	CSVEGAAVGEQYF	TGCAGCGTTGAGGGGGCTGCTGTGGGCGAGCAGTACTTC
TRBV2	TRBJ1-1	.	.	CASSGTFTEAFF	TGTGCCAGCAGTGGGACATTCACTGAAGCTTTCTTT
TRBV3-1/TRBV3-2	TRBJ2-3	.	TRBD2	CASSLWTSGATDTQYF	TGTGCCAGCAGCCTATGGACTAGCGGGGCCACAGATACGCAGTATTTT
TRBV18	TRBJ1-4	.	.	CASSPGQSATNEKLFF	TGTGCCAGCTCACCCGGACAGTCTGCAACTAATGAAAAACTGTTTTTT
TRBV2	TRBJ1-5	.	.	CASSGLTGRGDGQPQHF	TGTGCCAGCAGTGGCCTGACAGGAAGAGGGGATGGTCAGCCCCAGCATTTT
TRBV5-1	TRBJ1-1	once	.	CASSSAAGGGGTEAFF	TGCGCCAGCAGCTCTGCCGCGGGGGGAGGGGGCACTGAAGCTTTCTTT
TRBV12-3/TRBV12-4	TRBJ1-1	.	.	CASSLSWVTEAFF	TGTGCCAGCAGTTTATCCTGGGTCACTGAAGCTTTCTTT
TRBV7-2	TRBJ2-3	.	TRBD1	CASSPTSGTGPDTQYF	TGTGCCAGCAGCCCAACCTCCGGGACAGGGCCCGATACGCAGTATTTT
TRBV11-2	TRBJ1-3	.	TRBD1	CASSIQGRFGNTIYF	TGTGCCAGCAGCATACAGGGGAGGTTTGGAAACACCATATATTTT
TRBV2	TRBJ1-4	.	TRBD1	CASSGQGGEKLFF	TGTGCCAGCAGTGGCCAGGGGGGTGAAAAACTGTTTTTT
TRBV10-2	TRBJ1-5	.	.	CASGDGNQPQHF	TGCGCCAGCGGAGACGGTAATCAGCCCCAGCATTTT
TRBV4-3	TRBJ2-1	.	TRBD2	CASSPTGSSGRYNEQFF	TGCGCCAGCAGCCCTACCGGGTCTAGCGGGAGATACAATGAGCAGTTCTTC
TRBV2	TRBJ2-7	.	TRBD2	CASSVTSGGRRVNEQYF	TGTGCCAGCAGTGTGACTAGCGGGGGCCGGCGGGTAAACGAGCAGTACTTC
TRBV9	TRBJ2-2	.	.	CASSALTGELFF	TGTGCCAGCAGCGCTCTCACCGGGGAGCTGTTTTTT
TRBV11-2	TRBJ2-3	.	TRBD2	CASSLVAGGPTDTQYF	TGTGCCAGCAGCTTAGTAGCGGGGGGACCCACAGATACGCAGTATTTT
TRBV11-2	TRBJ1-2	once	.	CASSGTASYGYTF	TGTGCCAGCAGCGGCACTGCCTCCTATGGCTACACCTTC
TRBV9	TRBJ2-4	once	.	CASSPPRENIQYF	TGTGCCAGCAGCCCCCCTAGGGAAAACATTCAGTACTTC
TRBV6-5	TRBJ1-1	once	.	CASRMGGYTEAFF	TGTGCCAGCAGGATGGGAGGGTATACTGAAGCTTTCTTT
TRBV5-1	TRBJ1-3	.	TRBD1	CASNAGQGGDTIYF	TGCGCCAGCAACGCAGGACAGGGTGGCGACACCATATATTTT
TRBV5-8	TRBJ1-4	.	TRBD1	CASSWGQGDEVLFF	TGTGCCAGCAGCTGGGGGCAGGGGGACGAGGTTCTGTTTTTT
TRBV19	TRBJ1-1	.	.	CASRTQENTEAFF	TGTGCCAGTAGGACTCAGGAGAACACTGAAGCTTTCTTT
TRBV11-2	TRBJ1-5	.	.	CASSPDRYNQPQHF	TGTGCCAGCAGCCCAGACAGATATAATCAGCCCCAGCATTTT
TRBV7-9	TRBJ1-1	.	.	CASSLEGPSEAFF	TGTGCCAGCAGCTTGGAGGGACCCTCTGAAGCTTTCTTT
TRBV21-1	TRBJ1-4	.	.	CASSATGSISNEKLFF	TGTGCCAGCAGCGCGACAGGGAGTATTTCTAATGAAAAACTGTTTTTT
TRBV19	TRBJ1-1	.	TRBD1	CASSTRQGNTEAFF	TGTGCCAGTAGTACCCGACAGGGGAACACTGAAGCTTTCTTT
TRBV7-2	TRBJ1-2	.	.	CASSLIKSNYGYTF	TGTGCCAGCAGCTTAATTAAGAGTAACTATGGCTACACCTTC
TRBV28	TRBJ2-1	.	TRBD1	CASSLTGGYNEQFF	TGTGCCAGCAGTTTAACAGGGGGATACAATGAGCAGTTCTTC
TRBV2	TRBJ2-7	few	TRBD1	CASRGQGAWSYEQYF	TGTGCCAGCAGGGGACAGGGGGCATGGTCCTACGAGCAGTACTTC
TRBV5-4	TRBJ1-1	.	.	CASSLTAAMNTEAFF	TGTGCCAGCAGCTTAACAGCCGCCATGAACACTGAAGCTTTCTTT
TRBV19	TRBJ1-1	.	.	CASSILTGNTEAFF	TGTGCCAGTAGTATTCTAACAGGGAACACTGAAGCTTTCTTT
TRBV19	TRBJ2-3	.	TRBD1	CASSERQGGTDTQYF	TGTGCCAGTAGTGAGCGACAGGGCGGCACAGATACGCAGTATTTT
TRBV5-4	TRBJ2-1	.	TRBD2	CASSSAGGSYNEQFF	TGTGCCAGCAGCTCCGCGGGGGGCTCCTACAATGAGCAGTTCTTC
TRBV4-3	TRBJ2-3	.	TRBD2	CASSQDRAGAQGDTQYF	TGCGCCAGCAGCCAAGATAGAGCGGGGGCACAGGGAGATACGCAGTATTTT
TRBV24-1	TRBJ1-5	.	TRBD1	CATSGSAGTDSNQPQHF	TGTGCCACCAGTGGTAGTGCCGGGACAGATAGCAATCAGCCCCAGCATTTT
TRBV10-1	TRBJ2-3	.	TRBD2	CASSSGGLPDTQYF	TGCGCCAGTAGTAGCGGGGGGCTACCAGATACGCAGTATTTT
TRBV6-5	TRBJ2-3	.	.	CASSQDHSTDTQYF	TGTGCCAGCAGCCAGGATCATAGCACAGATACGCAGTATTTT
TRBV3-1/TRBV3-2	TRBJ1-4	.	.	CASSQGDGVNEKLFF	TGTGCCAGCAGCCAAGGGGACGGGGTAAATGAAAAACTGTTTTTT